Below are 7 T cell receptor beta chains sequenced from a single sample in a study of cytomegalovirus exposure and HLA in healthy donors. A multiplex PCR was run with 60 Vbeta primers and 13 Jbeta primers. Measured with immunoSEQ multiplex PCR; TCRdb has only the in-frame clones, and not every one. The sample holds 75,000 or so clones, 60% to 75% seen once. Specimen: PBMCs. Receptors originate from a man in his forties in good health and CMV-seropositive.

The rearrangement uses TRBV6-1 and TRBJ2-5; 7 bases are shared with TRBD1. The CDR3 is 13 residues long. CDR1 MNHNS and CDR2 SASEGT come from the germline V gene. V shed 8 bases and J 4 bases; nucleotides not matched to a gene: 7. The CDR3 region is CASGDRARETQYF. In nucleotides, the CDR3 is TGTGCCAGCGGCGACAGGGCCCGAGAGACCCAGTACTTC.

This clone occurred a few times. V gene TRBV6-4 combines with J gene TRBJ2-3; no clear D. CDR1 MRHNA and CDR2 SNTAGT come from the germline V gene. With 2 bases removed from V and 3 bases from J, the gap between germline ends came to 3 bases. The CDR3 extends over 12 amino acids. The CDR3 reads CASSDQTDTQYF. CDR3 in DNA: TGTGCCAGCAGTGACCAGACAGATACGCAGTATTTT.

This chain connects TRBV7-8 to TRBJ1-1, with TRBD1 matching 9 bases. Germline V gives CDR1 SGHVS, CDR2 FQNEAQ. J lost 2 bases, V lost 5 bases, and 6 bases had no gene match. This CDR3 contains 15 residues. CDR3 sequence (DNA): TGTGCCAGCAGCCGAACGGACAGGGGTAACACTGAAGCTTTCTTT. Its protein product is CASSRTDRGNTEAFF. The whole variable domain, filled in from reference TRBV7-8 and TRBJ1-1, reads GAGVSQSPRYKVAKRGQDVALRCDPISGHVSLFWYQQALGQGPEFLTYFQNEAQLDKSGLPSDRFFAERPEGSVSTLKIQRTQQEDSAVYLCASSRTDRGNTEAFFGQGTRLTVV.

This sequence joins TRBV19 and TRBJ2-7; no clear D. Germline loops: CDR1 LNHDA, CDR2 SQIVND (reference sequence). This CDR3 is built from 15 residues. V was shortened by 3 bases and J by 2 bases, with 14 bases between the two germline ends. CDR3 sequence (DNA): TGTGCCAGTAGTATTCGTCCAGGTAACGCCTACGAGCAGTACTTC. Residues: CASSIRPGNAYEQYF.

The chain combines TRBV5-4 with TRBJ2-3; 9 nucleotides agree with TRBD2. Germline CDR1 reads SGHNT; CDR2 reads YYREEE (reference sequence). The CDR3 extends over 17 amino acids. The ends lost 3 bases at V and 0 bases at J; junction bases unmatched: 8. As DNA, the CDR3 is TGTGCCAGCAGCTCCCTTGGTAGCGGGGGAAGCACAGATACGCAGTATTTT. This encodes CASSSLGSGGSTDTQYF.

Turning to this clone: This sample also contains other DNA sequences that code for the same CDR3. For the CDR3, the DNA is TGTGCCATCAGTGACGGGGAGACCCAGTACTTC. Translated, it gives CAISDGETQYF. This chain links TRBV10-3 with TRBJ2-5; D not resolved. Trimming pared 3 bases from V and 5 bases from J, leaving 4 bases between. The CDR3 sequence is 11 residues long. Germline CDR1 is ENHRY and CDR2 is SYGVKD.

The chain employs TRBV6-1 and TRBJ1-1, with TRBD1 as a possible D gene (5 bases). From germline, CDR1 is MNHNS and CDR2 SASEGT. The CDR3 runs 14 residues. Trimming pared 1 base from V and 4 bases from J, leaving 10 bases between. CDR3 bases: TGTGCCAGCAGTGAAGGCAGGGCGGTCACTGAAGCTTTCTTT. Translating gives CASSEGRAVTEAFF.